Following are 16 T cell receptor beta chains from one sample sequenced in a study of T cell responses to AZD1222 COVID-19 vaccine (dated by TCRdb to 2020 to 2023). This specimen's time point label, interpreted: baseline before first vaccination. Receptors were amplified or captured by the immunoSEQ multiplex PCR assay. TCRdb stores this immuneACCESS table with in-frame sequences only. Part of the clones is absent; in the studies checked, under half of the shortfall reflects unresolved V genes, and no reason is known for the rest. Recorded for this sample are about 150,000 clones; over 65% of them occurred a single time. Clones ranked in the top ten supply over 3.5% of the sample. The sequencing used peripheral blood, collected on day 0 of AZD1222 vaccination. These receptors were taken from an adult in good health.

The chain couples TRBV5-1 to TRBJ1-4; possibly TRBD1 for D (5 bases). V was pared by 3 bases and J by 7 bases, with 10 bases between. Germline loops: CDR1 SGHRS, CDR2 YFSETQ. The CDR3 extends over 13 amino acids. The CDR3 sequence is CASSSGPSEKLFF. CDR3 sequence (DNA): TGCGCCAGCAGCTCGGGACCCAGTGAAAAACTGTTTTTT.

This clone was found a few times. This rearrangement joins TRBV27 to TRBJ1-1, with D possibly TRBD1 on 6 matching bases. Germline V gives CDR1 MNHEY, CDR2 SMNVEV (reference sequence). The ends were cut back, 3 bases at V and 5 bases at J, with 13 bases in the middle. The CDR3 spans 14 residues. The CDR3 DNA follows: TGTGCCAGCAGTTTGACAGGTTCCCTTACTGAAGCTTTCTTT. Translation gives CASSLTGSLTEAFF.

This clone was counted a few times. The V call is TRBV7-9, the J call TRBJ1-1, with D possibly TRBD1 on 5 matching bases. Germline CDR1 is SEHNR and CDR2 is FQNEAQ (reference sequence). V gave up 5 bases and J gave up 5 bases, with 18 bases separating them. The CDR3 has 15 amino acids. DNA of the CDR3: TGTGCCAGCAGCGGGGTCGGGGGGAGAGGGACTGAAGCTTTCTTT. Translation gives CASSGVGGRGTEAFF. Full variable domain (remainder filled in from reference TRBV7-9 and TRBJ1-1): DTGVSQNPRHKITKRGQNVTFRCDPISEHNRLYWYRQTLGQGPEFLTYFQNEAQLEKSRLLSDRFSAERPKGSFSTLEIQRTEQGDSAMYLCASSGVGGRGTEAFFGQGTRLTVV.

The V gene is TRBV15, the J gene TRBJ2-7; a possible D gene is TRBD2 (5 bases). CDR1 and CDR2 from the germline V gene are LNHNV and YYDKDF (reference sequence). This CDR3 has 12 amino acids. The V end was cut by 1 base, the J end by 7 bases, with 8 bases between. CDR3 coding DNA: TGTGCCACCAGCAGAGGTCGGGGTGAGCAGTACTTC. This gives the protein CATSRGRGEQYF.

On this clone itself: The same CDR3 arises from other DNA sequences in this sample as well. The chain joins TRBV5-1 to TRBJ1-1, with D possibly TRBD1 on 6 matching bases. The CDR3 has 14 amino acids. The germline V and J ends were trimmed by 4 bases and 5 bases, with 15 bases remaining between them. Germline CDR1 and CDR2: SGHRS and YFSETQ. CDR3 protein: CASSTPGQNTEAFF. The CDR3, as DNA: TGCGCCAGCAGCACCCCGGGACAAAATACTGAAGCTTTCTTT. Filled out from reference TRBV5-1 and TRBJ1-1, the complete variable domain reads KAGVTQTPRYLIKTRGQQVTLSCSPISGHRSVSWYQQTPGQGLQFLFEYFSETQRNKGNFPGRFSGRQFSNSRSEMNVSTLELGDSALYLCASSTPGQNTEAFFGQGTRLTVV.

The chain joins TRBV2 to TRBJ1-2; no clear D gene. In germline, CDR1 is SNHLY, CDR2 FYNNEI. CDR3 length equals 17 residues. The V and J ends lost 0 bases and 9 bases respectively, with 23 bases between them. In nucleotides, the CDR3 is TGTGCCAGCAGTGAAGCTGGTATCCGGTCTGAGTTTAAAAGCTACACCTTC. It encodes CASSEAGIRSEFKSYTF.

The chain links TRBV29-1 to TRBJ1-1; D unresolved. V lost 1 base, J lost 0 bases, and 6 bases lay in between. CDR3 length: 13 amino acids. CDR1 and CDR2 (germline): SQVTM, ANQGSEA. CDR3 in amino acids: CSVEGVLNTEAFF. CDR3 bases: TGCAGCGTTGAAGGGGTCCTGAACACTGAAGCTTTCTTT.

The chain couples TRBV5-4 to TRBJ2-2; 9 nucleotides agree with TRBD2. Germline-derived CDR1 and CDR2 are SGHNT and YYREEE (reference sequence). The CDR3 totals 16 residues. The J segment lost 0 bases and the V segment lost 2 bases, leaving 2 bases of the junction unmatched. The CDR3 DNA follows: TGTGCCAGCAGCTTAGCGGGGGGCGCGAACACCGGGGAGCTGTTTTTT. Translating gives CASSLAGGANTGELFF.

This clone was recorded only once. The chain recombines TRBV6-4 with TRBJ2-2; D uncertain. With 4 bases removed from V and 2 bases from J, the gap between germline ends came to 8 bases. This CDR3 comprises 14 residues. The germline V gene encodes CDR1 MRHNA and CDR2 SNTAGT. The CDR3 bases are TGTGCCAGCAGTGCGGAGCTAAACACCGGGGAGCTGTTTTTT. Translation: CASSAELNTGELFF.

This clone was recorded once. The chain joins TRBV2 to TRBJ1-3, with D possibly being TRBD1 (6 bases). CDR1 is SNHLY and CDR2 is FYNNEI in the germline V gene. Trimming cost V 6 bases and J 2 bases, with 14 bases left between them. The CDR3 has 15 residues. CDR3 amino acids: CASRGRGRAGNTIYF. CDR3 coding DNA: TGTGCCAGCAGGGGCAGGGGTCGGGCTGGAAACACCATATATTTT.

Here the CDR3 reads CASSFPGEAFF. The CDR3 DNA follows: TGTGCCAGCAGTTTCCCCGGTGAAGCTTTCTTT. The chain is built from TRBV28 and TRBJ1-1; D gene unclear. Germline V gives CDR1 MDHEN, CDR2 SYDVKM. This CDR3 is 11 amino acids long. V was cut by 3 bases and J by 7 bases, with 6 bases left in between.

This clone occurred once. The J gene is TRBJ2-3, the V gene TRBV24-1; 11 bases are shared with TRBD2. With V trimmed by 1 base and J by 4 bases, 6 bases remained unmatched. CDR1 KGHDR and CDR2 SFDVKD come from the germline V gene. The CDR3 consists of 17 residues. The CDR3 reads CATSDLRSGGAADTQYF. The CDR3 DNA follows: TGTGCCACCAGTGATTTACGTAGCGGGGGGGCAGCAGATACGCAGTATTTT.

This CDR3 reads CASGQGTGGSWDYGYTF. CDR3 bases: TGTGCCAGCGGCCAGGGGACAGGGGGAAGTTGGGACTATGGCTACACCTTC. This rearrangement joins TRBV5-6 to TRBJ1-2, with 11 positions matching TRBD1. The CDR3 loop spans 17 amino acids. CDR1 and CDR2 from the germline V gene are SGHDT and YYEEEE. After removal of 7 bases from V and 3 bases from J, the junction contained 14 bases not matched to a gene.

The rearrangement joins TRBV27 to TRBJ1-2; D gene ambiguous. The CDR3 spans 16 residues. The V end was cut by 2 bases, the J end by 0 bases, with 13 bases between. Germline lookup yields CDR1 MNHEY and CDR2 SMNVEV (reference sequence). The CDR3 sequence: CASSLRPGRANYGYTF. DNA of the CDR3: TGTGCCAGCAGTTTAAGGCCAGGACGAGCTAACTATGGCTACACCTTC.

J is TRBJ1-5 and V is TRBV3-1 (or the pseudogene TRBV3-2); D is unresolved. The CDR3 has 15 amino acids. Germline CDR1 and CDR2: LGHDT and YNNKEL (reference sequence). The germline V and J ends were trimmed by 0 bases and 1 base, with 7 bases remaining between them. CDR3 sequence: CASSQDLRSNQPQHF. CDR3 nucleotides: TGTGCCAGCAGCCAAGATTTGAGAAGCAATCAGCCCCAGCATTTT.

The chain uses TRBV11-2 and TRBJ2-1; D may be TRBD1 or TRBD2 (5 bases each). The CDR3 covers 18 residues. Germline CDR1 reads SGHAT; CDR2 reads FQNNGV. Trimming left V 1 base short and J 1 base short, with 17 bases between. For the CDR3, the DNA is TGTGCCAGCAGCTTAGGGGGCGCGCGGAGGAGGTCCTACAATGAGCAGTTCTTC. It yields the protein CASSLGGARRRSYNEQFF.